Presented here are 22 T cell receptor beta chains from one specimen sequenced in a study of shared clonotypes between healthy human individuals. Data came from immunoSEQ multiplex PCR; TCRdb stores just in-frame clones and leaves some out. The sample records roughly 500,000 clones, approximately 85% being singletons. Sequences were obtained from PBMCs. The receptors were gathered from a woman aged 40 to 50 in good health. Some clones in this sample may be carry-over from other donors' samples.

This clone was counted once. This chain connects TRBV5-1 to TRBJ2-7; 7 bases match TRBD1. Germline CDR1 SGHRS, CDR2 YFSETQ. Trimming took 1 base from V and 7 from J; bases not matched to a gene: 5. The CDR3 runs 13 residues. The CDR3 sequence is CASSLWAGGEQYF. The CDR3 nucleotides read TGCGCCAGCAGCTTGTGGGCAGGGGGAGAGCAGTACTTC.

Notes on this clone: Sequence at one end of the junction differs from germline and may be a read error. The V and J genes are TRBV10-3 and TRBJ1-5; D not resolved. Germline CDR1 and CDR2: ENHRY and SYGVKD. There are 13 residues in the CDR3. The DNA for the CDR3 is TGTGCCAGCAGTCTAAATAGCAATCAGCCCCAGCATTTT. Its protein product is CASSLNSNQPQHF.

The rearrangement uses TRBV5-1 and TRBJ2-3; 9 bases line up with TRBD2. Per germline, CDR1 SGHRS and CDR2 YFSETQ. V lost 3 bases and J lost 2; bases outside the gene matches: 10. This CDR3 contains 17 residues. CDR3 coding DNA: TGCGCCAGCAGCTCCACCCCGGGACTAGCCCTCACAGATACGCAGTATTTT. It yields the protein CASSSTPGLALTDTQYF.

This clone occurred once. This chain joins TRBV18 and TRBJ2-7, with D possibly TRBD2 on 6 matching bases. The CDR3 runs to 14 residues. The V end lost 3 bases, the J end lost 2 bases, and 11 bases lay between the germline ends. Germline V lookup: CDR1 KGHSH, CDR2 LQKENI. CDR3 sequence reads: CASSPTGGTYEQYF. The CDR3 DNA sequence: TGTGCCAGCTCACCCACCGGGGGAACCTACGAGCAGTACTTC.

This chain connects TRBV6-1 to TRBJ2-6; tentatively, D is TRBD2 (5 bases). Germline V gene lookup returns CDR1 MNHNS and CDR2 SASEGT. This CDR3 is built from 17 residues. The V gene lost 4 bases and the J gene lost 1 base, with 14 bases spanning the gap. CDR3 DNA sequence: TGTGCCAGCAGTGCCCGGGGTTCCACATCTGGGGCCAACGTCCTGACTTTC. As protein: CASSARGSTSGANVLTF.

The chain has TRBV27 and TRBJ1-6; no clear D gene. V was pared by 5 bases and J by 0 bases, with 8 bases between. Germline CDR1 and CDR2: MNHEY and SMNVEV (reference sequence). This CDR3 is built from 15 residues. CDR3 sequence reads: CASSRDSSYNSPLHF. The CDR3 DNA is TGTGCCAGCAGTAGGGATAGCTCCTATAATTCACCCCTCCACTTT.

The rearrangement joins TRBV14 to TRBJ1-2; D possibly corresponds to TRBD1 (5 bases). V was trimmed by 0 bases and J by 4 bases, leaving 6 bases between them. Germline V gene lookup returns CDR1 SGHDN and CDR2 FVKESK. CDR3 length: 13 amino acids. CDR3 nucleotides: TGTGCCAGCAGCCAAGACAGGGTCTATGGCTACACCTTC. Protein product: CASSQDRVYGYTF. Combining the CDR3 with reference TRBV14 and TRBJ1-2 gives the whole variable domain EAGVTQFPSHSVIEKGQTVTLRCDPISGHDNLYWYRRVMGKEIKFLLHFVKESKQDESGMPNNRFLAERTGGTYSTLKVQPAELEDSGVYFCASSQDRVYGYTFGSGTRLTVV.

The chain joins TRBV7-2 to TRBJ2-5; the D gene is possibly TRBD1 (6 bases). This CDR3 is built from 15 residues. With 5 bases removed from V and 1 base from J, the gap between germline ends came to 14 bases. From germline, CDR1 is SGHTA and CDR2 FQGNSA. In nucleotides, the CDR3 is TGTGCCAGCAGCCCCCAGGGGACCCCCCAAGAGACCCAGTACTTC. Translation gives CASSPQGTPQETQYF.

This clone came up a few times. The chain employs TRBV30 and TRBJ2-7, with 9 bases lining up with TRBD2. Germline V lookup: CDR1 GTSNPN, CDR2 SVGIG (reference sequence). V dropped 0 bases and J dropped 4; count of bases not matched to a gene: 4. CDR3 length: 14 residues. The chain's CDR3 is CAWSVGTSSYEQYF. The CDR3 coding sequence is TGTGCCTGGAGTGTGGGGACTAGCTCGTACGAGCAGTACTTC.

This chain connects TRBV7-9 to TRBJ2-5; tentatively, D is TRBD1 (5 bases). V was trimmed by 5 bases and J by 2 bases, leaving 15 bases between them. Germline V lookup: CDR1 SEHNR, CDR2 FQNEAQ (reference sequence). The CDR3 sequence is 15 residues long. The CDR3 protein is CASSPRRQNQETQYF. In nucleotides, the CDR3 is TGTGCCAGCAGCCCCCGACGACAGAATCAAGAGACCCAGTACTTC.

This chain connects TRBV4-3 to TRBJ1-1; the match to TRBD1 covers 9 bases. Germline CDR1 is LGHNA and CDR2 is YSLEER. Losses at the gene ends were 0 bases for V and 4 bases for J; bases not matched to a gene: 3. The CDR3 is made up of 15 amino acids. The CDR3 DNA is TGCGCCAGCAGCCAAGAGCCGACAGGGGGCACTGAAGCTTTCTTT. It yields the protein CASSQEPTGGTEAFF.

Ten or more counts support this clone. The chain is built from TRBV9 and TRBJ2-3, with 10 bases identical to TRBD2. CDR1 is SGDLS, CDR2 YYNGEE, per germline. The trim removed 8 bases at V and 0 bases at J, leaving 6 bases unmatched. The length of the CDR3 is 15 residues. This CDR3 reads CASSSGSWSTDTQYF. The CDR3 nucleotides read TGTGCCAGTTCTAGCGGGAGTTGGAGCACAGATACGCAGTATTTT.

J is TRBJ2-4 and V is TRBV18; D gene ambiguous. CDR1 is KGHSH and CDR2 is LQKENI in the germline V gene. This CDR3 is 11 amino acids long. V lost 5 bases and J lost 8, with 7 bases in between. This CDR3 reads CASSSYDIQYF. CDR3 in DNA: TGTGCCAGCTCATCATACGACATTCAGTACTTC. Together with reference TRBV18 and TRBJ2-4, the CDR3 gives the full variable domain: NAGVMQNPRHLVRRRGQEARLRCSPMKGHSHVYWYRQLPEEGLKFMVYLQKENIIDESGMPKERFSAEFPKEGPSILRIQQVVRGDSAAYFCASSSYDIQYFGAGTRLSVL.

The gene calls are TRBV11-2 and TRBJ2-2; D remains ambiguous. Germline V gene data show CDR1 as SGHAT and CDR2 as FQNNGV. This CDR3 region has 15 residues. Trimming cost V 6 bases and J 3 bases, with 14 bases left between them. CDR3 sequence: CASRQRDVDTGELFF. The CDR3 nucleotides are TGTGCCAGCAGGCAAAGGGATGTCGACACCGGGGAGCTGTTTTTT. Together with reference TRBV11-2 and TRBJ2-2, the CDR3 gives the full variable domain: EAGVAQSPRYKIIEKRQSVAFWCNPISGHATLYWYQQILGQGPKLLIQFQNNGVVDDSQLPKDRFSAERLKGVDSTLKIQPAKLEDSAVYLCASRQRDVDTGELFFGEGSRLTVL.

The V and J genes are TRBV5-6 and TRBJ2-2; 7 nucleotides match TRBD2. CDR3 length equals 16 residues. The junction had 8 bases not matched to a gene; V was cut back by 1 base and J by 5 bases. The germline gives CDR1 SGHDT, CDR2 YYEEEE. CDR3 loop: CASSLWRELWTGELFF. CDR3 coding DNA: TGTGCCAGCAGCTTGTGGCGGGAGCTATGGACCGGGGAGCTGTTTTTT.

The CDR3 DNA follows: TGTGCCAGCAGTGATTTGCAGGGGCTAAATCAGCCCCAGCATTTT. As protein: CASSDLQGLNQPQHF. V and J are TRBV2 and TRBJ1-5, with a possible D match to TRBD1 (6 bases). V dropped 3 bases and J dropped 4 bases, with 13 bases sitting between them. There are 15 residues in the CDR3. The V gene's germline CDR1 is SNHLY and CDR2 FYNNEI.

This clone has a handful of counts. The rearrangement links TRBV6-5 to TRBJ1-1, with D hard to call. Germline lookup yields CDR1 MNHEY and CDR2 SVGAGI. This CDR3 has 14 residues. Between the trimmed V and J ends, which lost 5 bases and 1 base, there was a span of 11 bases. In DNA form, the CDR3 reads TGTGCCAGCAGTCCAAGAGGGTCGAACACTGAAGCTTTCTTT. Its translation is CASSPRGSNTEAFF.

V gene TRBV28 combines with J gene TRBJ2-7, with D possibly TRBD1 on 6 matching bases. Trimming removed 5 bases from V and 0 bases from J, with 11 bases in between. There are 14 residues in the CDR3. The germline V gene has CDR1 MDHEN and CDR2 SYDVKM. The DNA for the CDR3 is TGTGCCAGCAGTCCCCACAGGGACTCCTACGAGCAGTACTTC. This sequence encodes CASSPHRDSYEQYF.

The rearrangement uses TRBV4-1 and TRBJ2-1; 8 positions agree with TRBD2. Germline V gene sequence: CDR1 MGHRA, CDR2 YSYEKL. V shed 1 base and J 12 bases; nucleotides not matched to a gene: 5. The CDR3 extends over 13 amino acids. CDR3 DNA sequence: TGCGCCAGCAGCCAAGTTACTAGCGGTAGGCAGTTCTTC. It specifies CASSQVTSGRQFF.

The rearrangement joins TRBV18 to TRBJ2-5; no clear D gene. The germline CDR1 and CDR2 sequences are KGHSH and LQKENI. The ends were cut back, 2 bases at V and 5 bases at J, with 21 bases in the middle. The CDR3 has 17 amino acids. CDR3 residues: CASSPRSLKASSETQYF. The CDR3 DNA reads as TGTGCCAGCTCACCAAGGAGCCTTAAGGCCTCCAGCGAGACCCAGTACTTC.

The chain is built from TRBV7-6 and TRBJ1-1, with D perhaps TRBD1 (5 bases). CDR3 length: 15 residues. Trimming took off 2 bases at V and 0 bases at J, with 10 bases between the two ends. Germline V gene sequence: CDR1 SGHVS, CDR2 FNYEAQ. In DNA form, the CDR3 reads TGTGCCAGCAGCTTACCGACAGATATGAACACTGAAGCTTTCTTT. Amino acids: CASSLPTDMNTEAFF.

On this clone itself: The germline gene is not matched at one end of the junction; a read error may be the cause. This chain connects TRBV5-4 to TRBJ2-3; perhaps TRBD1 as D (5 bases). Germline V gives CDR1 SGHNT, CDR2 YYREEE (reference sequence). The CDR3 is 13 amino acids. The CDR3 is CTGRIYGTDTQYF. DNA of the CDR3: TGCACAGGACGAATCTATGGAACAGATACGCAGTATTTT.